This entry concerns a single T cell receptor (beta chain). As yet, its antigen is unknown. The sample is drawn from a study of T-cell memory formation after mild COVID-19. Notes on the study in general: Some clones that responded were present in memory (sampled pre-infection), which suggests cross-reactive memory joined. Among contracting clones, CD4+ were mainly CM/EM and CD8+ enriched in EMRA.

Each CDR3 protein gets one entry after TCRdb re-called the 5' RACE reads with MiXCR. The sample has hundreds of thousands of distinct CDR3 sequences; 15% to 20% are singletons. Germline CDR1 and CDR2: DFQATT and SNEGSKA (reference sequence). CDR3 length equals 15 residues. J was trimmed by 5 bases and V by 6 bases; bases with no gene match: 7. The clonotype originates from a man younger than 30 who had mild COVID-19 (a few samples of this study predate the infection). Cell type and time point are not known. Sequenced: PBMCs or a T cell subset sorted from them (not recorded which). V and J are TRBV20-1 and TRBJ2-3, with 14 bases matching TRBD2. This CDR3 reads CSAGTSGGSGDTQYF. CDR3 nucleotides: TGCAGTGCCGGGACTAGCGGGGGCTCAGGAGATACGCAGTATTTT.